Listed here are 27 T cell receptor beta chains from one sample, sequenced in a study of blood T cell repertoires in COVID-19. Using immunoSEQ multiplex PCR, the repertoire was profiled, and TCRdb retains in-frame clones only, with some absent. In the table there are about 76,000 clones, about 88% of which are singletons. The source material was peripheral blood. These receptors were taken from a man aged 55 to 70 with COVID-19, enrolled during active disease.

This clone was detected a few times. The chain couples TRBV12-3 or TRBV12-4 to TRBJ1-1; D gene uncertain. CDR3 size: 13 residues. The V and J ends lost 6 bases and 4 bases respectively, with 12 bases between them. DNA for the CDR3: TGTGCCAGCAGCCCGAGGGCGTCCACTGAAGCTTTCTTT. It yields the protein CASSPRASTEAFF.

This chain joins TRBV19 and TRBJ1-5; 7 positions agree with TRBD1. There are 17 residues in the CDR3. V lost 5 bases, J lost 0 bases, and 10 bases stayed unmatched. Germline CDR1 reads LNHDA; CDR2 reads SQIVND (reference sequence). The CDR3 region has the DNA TGTGCCAGTAGTGCATGGACAGGTGACCATAGCAATCAGCCCCAGCATTTT. This gives the protein CASSAWTGDHSNQPQHF.

The V call is TRBV6-4, the J call TRBJ2-1; D is undetermined. CDR1 is MRHNA and CDR2 is SNTAGT in the germline V gene. The ends were cut back, 0 bases at V and 8 bases at J, with 14 bases in the middle. This CDR3 region has 15 residues. Here the CDR3 DNA reads TGTGCCAGCAGTGACTCGAGCAACTATCGGGATGAGCAGTTCTTC. This encodes CASSDSSNYRDEQFF.

This rearrangement joins TRBV18 to TRBJ1-2; 7 bases are shared with TRBD1. The CDR3 length is 14 residues. From germline, CDR1 is KGHSH and CDR2 LQKENI. V gave up 3 bases and J gave up 4 bases; unmatched junction bases: 5. DNA for the CDR3: TGTGCCAGCTCACCGGGACAGACCCTCTATGGCTACACCTTC. Its translation: CASSPGQTLYGYTF.

The V gene is TRBV9, the J gene TRBJ2-1; tentatively, D is TRBD1 (6 bases). The V end lost 4 bases, the J end lost 6 bases, and 8 bases lay between the germline ends. Germline loops: CDR1 SGDLS, CDR2 YYNGEE. This CDR3 comprises 12 residues. This chain's CDR3 is CASSQQGNEQFF. The DNA for the CDR3 is TGTGCCAGCAGCCAACAGGGCAATGAGCAGTTCTTC.

This chain uses TRBV6-1 with TRBJ1-1; D is unclear. V lost 5 bases, J lost 5 bases, and 9 bases lay in between. Germline-derived CDR1 and CDR2 are MNHNS and SASEGT. This CDR3 spans 12 amino acids. CDR3 residues: CASSLLVTEAFF. Here the CDR3 DNA reads TGTGCCAGCAGTCTACTGGTGACTGAAGCTTTCTTT.

The J gene is TRBJ2-7, the V gene TRBV7-3; 10 nucleotides align to TRBD2. V shed 1 base and J 0 bases; nucleotides not matched to a gene: 3. The CDR3 covers 16 residues. The germline gives CDR1 SGHTA, CDR2 FQGTGA. The DNA for the CDR3 is TGTGCCAGCAGCTTAATGTCTAGCGGGAGCTCCTACGAGCAGTACTTC. Translating gives CASSLMSSGSSYEQYF. Looking up the rest from reference TRBV7-3 and TRBJ2-7 gives the full variable domain: GAGVSQTPSNKVTEKGKYVELRCDPISGHTALYWYRQSLGQGPEFLIYFQGTGAADDSGLPNDRFFAVRPEGSVSTLKIQRTERGDSAVYLCASSLMSSGSSYEQYFGPGTRLTVT.

This rearrangement joins TRBV7-2 to TRBJ1-2; 7 bases are shared with TRBD1. The CDR3 loop spans 14 amino acids. Germline V lookup: CDR1 SGHTA, CDR2 FQGNSA. Losses at the gene ends were 0 bases for V and 6 bases for J; bases not matched to a gene: 4. The CDR3: CASSLAQGVNGYTF. The CDR3 DNA sequence: TGTGCCAGCAGCTTAGCGCAGGGGGTGAATGGCTACACCTTC.

The chain employs TRBV7-9 and TRBJ2-3, with D possibly being TRBD1 (6 bases). The germline V gene encodes CDR1 SEHNR and CDR2 FQNEAQ (reference sequence). The length of the CDR3 is 14 residues. Trimming removed 1 base at V and 3 bases at J, with 8 bases between. The CDR3 DNA reads TGTGCCAGCAGCTTAGTGGACAGTACAGATACGCAGTATTTT. This sequence encodes CASSLVDSTDTQYF.

V usage is TRBV24-1 and J usage is TRBJ1-2; no definite D call. This CDR3 spans 12 amino acids. Trimming removed 7 bases at V and 1 base at J, with 6 bases between. Germline-derived CDR1 and CDR2 are KGHDR and SFDVKD. Here the CDR3 reads CATRARNYGYTF. The DNA of the CDR3 is TGTGCCACCAGGGCCCGTAACTATGGCTACACCTTC.

The chain carries TRBV30 and TRBJ1-4; the D gene is possibly TRBD1 (5 bases). This CDR3 contains 14 residues. The germline V gene encodes CDR1 GTSNPN and CDR2 SVGIG (reference sequence). Trimming removed 3 bases from V and 7 bases from J, with 15 bases in between. The chain's CDR3 is CAWSSAGDPEKLFF. The CDR3 nucleotides are TGTGCCTGGAGCTCTGCGGGGGACCCTGAAAAACTGTTTTTT.

V and J are TRBV19 and TRBJ1-5; 8 nucleotides line up with TRBD1. The V gene's germline CDR1 is LNHDA and CDR2 SQIVND (reference sequence). V was pared by 5 bases and J by 5 bases, with 8 bases of the junction left unmatched. The CDR3 consists of 15 residues. The CDR3 is CASSPGTGPYQPQHF. As DNA, the CDR3 is TGTGCCAGTAGTCCCGGGACAGGCCCTTATCAGCCCCAGCATTTT.

The CDR3 sequence is CASSLVEGVAGNTIYF. CDR3 DNA sequence: TGTGCCAGCAGCTTAGTAGAGGGGGTAGCTGGAAACACCATATATTTT. V and J are TRBV7-6 and TRBJ1-3; a weak D match, TRBD1 (6 bases). The CDR3 extends over 16 amino acids. CDR1 is SGHVS and CDR2 is FNYEAQ in the germline V gene. V shed 1 base and J shed 2 bases, with 12 bases lying between them.

J is TRBJ1-1 and V is TRBV2; D remains unclear. V lost 1 base to trimming and J lost 1 base, with 7 bases between them. Germline CDR1 reads SNHLY; CDR2 reads FYNNEI. The CDR3 is made up of 14 amino acids. The CDR3 sequence: CASSEGVRNTEAFF. The CDR3 DNA follows: TGTGCCAGCAGTGAAGGCGTTAGGAACACTGAAGCTTTCTTT.

V and J are TRBV7-6 and TRBJ2-2; TRBD1 agrees at 7 bases. V gave up 4 bases and J gave up 0 bases; unmatched junction bases: 2. Germline CDR1 SGHVS, CDR2 FNYEAQ. The CDR3 consists of 15 residues. CDR3 residues: CASSSGTANTGELFF. DNA of the CDR3: TGTGCCAGCAGCTCCGGGACAGCGAACACCGGGGAGCTGTTTTTT.

This clone showed up just once. The rearrangement uses TRBV2 and TRBJ2-3; 14 nucleotides line up with TRBD2. After removal of 7 bases from V and 3 bases from J, the junction contained 6 bases not matched to a gene. Germline CDR1 reads SNHLY; CDR2 reads FYNNEI. This CDR3 is 16 amino acids long. CDR3 region: CASKTGLAGGTDTQYF. The CDR3 nucleotides read TGTGCCAGCAAGACTGGACTAGCGGGAGGAACAGATACGCAGTATTTT.

The CDR3 protein is CASSVGVGLQGGYTF. In nucleotides, the CDR3 is TGTGCCAGCAGCGTAGGAGTGGGGCTACAAGGGGGCTACACCTTC. The V call is TRBV9, the J call TRBJ1-2, with D possibly TRBD1 on 5 matching bases. Germline-derived CDR1 and CDR2 are SGDLS and YYNGEE. V was pared by 0 bases and J by 8 bases, with 17 bases between. The CDR3 contains 15 residues.

As concerns this clone: The same CDR3 can be traced to other DNA sequences in this sample. The chain couples TRBV12-3 or TRBV12-4 to TRBJ1-1; D gene uncertain. The V gene lost 5 bases and the J gene lost 1 base, with 8 bases spanning the gap. This CDR3 is built from 13 residues. The CDR3 nucleotides read TGTGCCAGCAGTCGCGGCAGGAACACTGAAGCTTTCTTT. It yields the protein CASSRGRNTEAFF.

This sequence joins TRBV7-3 and TRBJ1-2; 10 nucleotides line up with TRBD1. V lost 5 bases, J lost 6 bases, and 9 bases stayed unmatched. The germline V gene encodes CDR1 SGHTA and CDR2 FQGTGA. There are 15 residues in the CDR3. The CDR3 sequence: CASSRRAGTGDGYTF. Written as DNA, the CDR3 is TGTGCCAGCAGCCGTAGGGCCGGGACAGGGGATGGCTACACCTTC.

This chain joins TRBV19 and TRBJ1-5; the D is unclear. The germline V gene encodes CDR1 LNHDA and CDR2 SQIVND (reference sequence). The CDR3 extends over 13 amino acids. Trimming pared 6 bases from V and 7 bases from J, leaving 13 bases between. The CDR3 coding sequence is TGTGCCAGTAGCCACGAGAACGGGCAGCCCCAGCATTTT. This translates into CASSHENGQPQHF.

In its sample, this clone was seen once. This sequence joins TRBV5-1 and TRBJ2-5; weak D call: TRBD1 (6 bases). The CDR3 covers 16 residues. Trimming took off 7 bases at V and 0 bases at J, with 19 bases between the two ends. Germline V gene lookup returns CDR1 SGHRS and CDR2 YFSETQ. The CDR3 bases are TGCGCCAGCCAAAACAGGGACCGATCCCACCAAGAGACCCAGTACTTC. Translated, it gives CASQNRDRSHQETQYF.

The CDR3 here is CAWSVSGNYGYTF. CDR3 sequence (DNA): TGTGCCTGGAGTGTCTCAGGGAACTATGGCTACACCTTC. The chain joins TRBV30 to TRBJ1-2, with a tentative D call TRBD1 (5 bases). Between the trimmed V and J ends, which lost 0 bases and 2 bases, there was a span of 7 bases. The CDR3 length is 13 residues. Germline assignment: CDR1 GTSNPN and CDR2 SVGIG (reference sequence).

J is TRBJ1-5 and V is TRBV6-5, with TRBD1 as a possible D gene (6 bases). The germline V and J ends were trimmed by 7 bases and 5 bases, with 15 bases remaining between them. The CDR3 is 14 residues long. Per germline, CDR1 MNHEY and CDR2 SVGAGI. CDR3 amino acids: CASILDRVHQPQHF. CDR3 sequence (DNA): TGTGCCAGCATATTGGACAGAGTTCATCAGCCCCAGCATTTT.

The chain joins TRBV2 to TRBJ2-5; D unresolved. The length of the CDR3 is 10 residues. V was cut by 6 bases and J by 7 bases, with 6 bases left in between. Germline CDR1 SNHLY, CDR2 FYNNEI. CDR3 sequence: CASSSGTQYF. The CDR3 DNA reads as TGTGCCAGCAGCTCGGGGACCCAGTACTTC.

The J gene is TRBJ1-1, the V gene TRBV5-1; D is unclear. Germline values: CDR1 SGHRS, CDR2 YFSETQ. The V end lost 0 bases, the J end lost 0 bases, and 9 bases lay between the germline ends. This CDR3 spans 15 amino acids. The chain's CDR3 is CASSLVGEMNTEAFF. CDR3 nucleotide sequence: TGCGCCAGCAGCTTGGTTGGAGAGATGAACACTGAAGCTTTCTTT.

The chain joins TRBV5-4 to TRBJ2-5, with 9 bases that match TRBD2. Germline values: CDR1 SGHNT, CDR2 YYREEE (reference sequence). V shed 0 bases, J shed 3 bases, and the junction held 3 bases outside the gene matches. The CDR3 totals 15 residues. CDR3 residues: CASSLASGTKETQYF. Here the CDR3 DNA reads TGTGCCAGCAGCTTGGCTAGCGGGACGAAAGAGACCCAGTACTTC.

V usage is TRBV6-5 and J usage is TRBJ1-1, with unresolved D. The germline V gene encodes CDR1 MNHEY and CDR2 SVGAGI. The V and J ends lost 0 bases and 7 bases respectively, with 6 bases between them. The length of the CDR3 is 12 residues. CDR3 nucleotides: TGTGCCAGCAGTTACTCGGGCTTTGAAGCTTTCTTT. This gives the protein CASSYSGFEAFF.